This passage covers 22 T cell receptor beta chains from one sample sequenced in a study of Tregs in tolerant kidney transplant recipients. The data were produced by immunoSEQ multiplex PCR, yet TCRdb's version contains in-frame clones alone and is incomplete. The table has 50,000 or so clones, about 89% seen once. Mixed chimerism was transient after nonmyeloablative marrow transplants from related graft donors. Sample: CD8+ T cells from blood (PBMCs), taken 24 months after the transplant. These receptors came from a human patient who received a combined kidney and bone marrow transplant. Some T cells may be provided by the graft donor.

This clone turned up a few times. The CDR3 protein is CASSESSVSSYEQYF. CDR3 coding DNA: TGTGCCAGCAGTGAATCTAGCGTAAGCTCCTACGAGCAGTACTTC. The genes are TRBV2 and TRBJ2-7; D is possibly TRBD2 (6 bases). The ends were cut back, 2 bases at V and 0 bases at J, with 11 bases in the middle. Per germline, CDR1 SNHLY and CDR2 FYNNEI. The CDR3 runs to 15 residues.

This chain uses TRBV19 with TRBJ2-3, with D possibly matching TRBD1 (6 bases). This CDR3 comprises 16 residues. With 6 bases removed from V and 6 bases from J, the gap between germline ends came to 22 bases. Germline V lookup: CDR1 LNHDA, CDR2 SQIVND (reference sequence). CDR3 region: CASSHRPSRGRDTQYF. The CDR3 bases are TGTGCCAGTAGCCATCGTCCGTCCAGGGGAAGGGATACGCAGTATTTT.

This sequence joins TRBV7-3 and TRBJ1-2; 10 bases map to TRBD1. After removal of 5 bases from V and 7 bases from J, the junction contained 22 bases not matched to a gene. The CDR3 length is 19 residues. Germline lookup yields CDR1 SGHTA and CDR2 FQGTGA. The CDR3, as DNA: TGTGCCAGCAGCCCTTTTCGTAGAGTCCTTCCGGGACAGGGGTTTGGCTACACCTTC. This encodes CASSPFRRVLPGQGFGYTF. Using reference TRBV7-3 and TRBJ1-2 for the parts outside the CDR3, the full variable domain is GAGVSQTPSNKVTEKGKYVELRCDPISGHTALYWYRQSLGQGPEFLIYFQGTGAADDSGLPNDRFFAVRPEGSVSTLKIQRTERGDSAVYLCASSPFRRVLPGQGFGYTFGSGTRLTVV.

The chain combines TRBV4-3 with TRBJ1-1; a weak D match, TRBD1 (5 bases). The germline gives CDR1 LGHNA, CDR2 YSLEER. The CDR3 is 15 residues long. V shed 0 bases and J shed 2 bases, with 10 bases lying between them. The CDR3 loop is CASSQEEGTNTEAFF. CDR3 DNA sequence: TGCGCCAGCAGCCAAGAGGAGGGGACCAACACTGAAGCTTTCTTT.

The chain links TRBV11-3 to TRBJ2-7; TRBD2 matches 12 bases. Germline V lookup: CDR1 SGHNT, CDR2 YENEEA. The CDR3 length is 15 residues. V lost 5 bases, J lost 2 bases, and 4 bases stayed unmatched. CDR3 loop: CASSPGLAGPYEQYF. DNA of the CDR3: TGTGCCAGCAGCCCAGGACTAGCGGGACCCTACGAGCAGTACTTC. The variable domain in full, with the rest retrieved from reference TRBV11-3 and TRBJ2-7, is EAGVVQSPRYKIIEKKQPVAFWCNPISGHNTLYWYLQNLGQGPELLIRYENEEAVDDSQLPKDRFSAERLKGVDSTLKIQPAELGDSAVYLCASSPGLAGPYEQYFGPGTRLTVT.

The gene calls are TRBV5-8 and TRBJ2-7, with D possibly being TRBD1 (5 bases). CDR1 and CDR2 (germline): SGHTS, YDEGEE. The CDR3 loop spans 17 amino acids. Trimming pared 2 bases from V and 2 bases from J, leaving 20 bases between. The CDR3 spells CASSFHYRGLPAYEQYF. CDR3 nucleotides: TGTGCCAGCAGCTTCCATTATAGGGGTCTCCCAGCCTACGAGCAGTACTTC.

This clone was detected only a few times. The chain uses TRBV2 and TRBJ2-7, with 15 bases aligning to TRBD2. Germline CDR1 reads SNHLY; CDR2 reads FYNNEI. The junction had 2 bases not matched to a gene; V was cut back by 7 bases and J by 4 bases. The CDR3 spans 14 residues. CDR3 region: CASMGTSGRYEQYF. CDR3 coding DNA: TGTGCCAGCATGGGGACTAGCGGGAGGTACGAGCAGTACTTC. Supplemented by reference TRBV2 and TRBJ2-7, the full variable domain reads EPEVTQTPSHQVTQMGQEVILRCVPISNHLYFYWYRQILGQKVEFLVSFYNNEISEKSEIFDDQFSVERPDGSNFTLKIRSTKLEDSAMYFCASMGTSGRYEQYFGPGTRLTVT.

J is TRBJ2-2 and V is TRBV13; maybe TRBD2 (5 bases). The CDR3 loop spans 15 amino acids. V was cut by 5 bases and J by 4 bases, with 14 bases left in between. Germline V gene lookup returns CDR1 PRHDT and CDR2 FYEKMQ (reference sequence). The CDR3 DNA is TGTGCCAGCAGCACGCGAGCGGATACCACCGGGGAGCTGTTTTTT. This translates into CASSTRADTTGELFF. Filled out from reference TRBV13 and TRBJ2-2, the complete variable domain reads AAGVIQSPRHLIKEKRETATLKCYPIPRHDTVYWYQQGPGQDPQFLISFYEKMQSDKGSIPDRFSAQQFSDYHSELNMSSLELGDSALYFCASSTRADTTGELFFGEGSRLTVL.

V gene TRBV4-1 combines with J gene TRBJ2-7, with 7 bases lining up with TRBD1. Germline loops: CDR1 MGHRA, CDR2 YSYEKL. CDR3 length: 16 amino acids. V lost 3 bases to trimming and J lost 5 bases; unmatched junction nucleotides: 13. CDR3 coding DNA: TGCGCCAGCAGCCAGAGACAGGGTTTAATAGTCCACGAGCAGTACTTC. This encodes CASSQRQGLIVHEQYF.

The CDR3 bases are TGTGCCAGCAGCACAAGCGGGGGCACCCTCAATGAGCAGTTCTTC. Translating it yields CASSTSGGTLNEQFF. The chain couples TRBV7-8 to TRBJ2-1; 8 nucleotides agree with TRBD2. J lost 6 bases, V lost 5 bases, and 9 bases had no gene match. There are 15 residues in the CDR3. Per germline, CDR1 SGHVS and CDR2 FQNEAQ.

V and J are TRBV13 and TRBJ1-3, with D possibly being TRBD1 (5 bases). The V end lost 10 bases, the J end lost 0 bases, and 16 bases lay between the germline ends. Germline CDR1 and CDR2: PRHDT and FYEKMQ (reference sequence). CDR3 size: 15 residues. DNA for the CDR3: TGTGCCACCAGACAGCTAACGATCTCTGGAAACACCATATATTTT. This gives the protein CATRQLTISGNTIYF.

This chain joins TRBV25-1 and TRBJ1-1; tentative D call: TRBD1 (6 bases). Germline CDR1 reads MGHDK; CDR2 reads SYGVNS. Trimming shortened V by 7 bases and J by 3 bases, and 15 bases separated the two germline ends. The CDR3 is made up of 14 amino acids. The DNA for the CDR3 is TGTGCCAGCACCCTACAGGGATCCTACACTGAAGCTTTCTTT. The encoded protein is CASTLQGSYTEAFF.

The V gene is TRBV7-2, the J gene TRBJ1-2, with TRBD1 as a possible D gene (5 bases). This CDR3 region has 17 residues. Trimming pared 5 bases from V and 4 bases from J, leaving 23 bases between. The germline V gene encodes CDR1 SGHTA and CDR2 FQGNSA. The CDR3 here is CASSPTDSPTPFYGYTF. Written as DNA, the CDR3 is TGTGCCAGCAGCCCGACAGACAGTCCCACTCCCTTCTATGGCTACACCTTC. The whole variable domain, remainder taken from reference TRBV7-2 and TRBJ1-2, is GAGVSQSPSNKVTEKGKDVELRCDPISGHTALYWYRQSLGQGLEFLIYFQGNSAPDKSGLPSDRFSAERTGGSVSTLTIQRTQQEDSAVYLCASSPTDSPTPFYGYTFGSGTRLTVV.

The CDR3 DNA reads as TGTGCCAGTAGTCCCTATAAAACCCACGGGGAGCTGTTTTTT. Its protein is CASSPYKTHGELFF. The J gene is TRBJ2-2, the V gene TRBV19; no reliable D call. Germline CDR1 LNHDA, CDR2 SQIVND (reference sequence). V was cut by 5 bases and J by 7 bases, with 14 bases left in between. The CDR3 runs to 14 residues.

V is TRBV13 and J is TRBJ2-5; 13 positions match TRBD2. V was clipped by 4 bases and J by 4 bases; unmatched bases: 12. The CDR3 is 18 amino acids. The germline V gene encodes CDR1 PRHDT and CDR2 FYEKMQ (reference sequence). The CDR3 DNA reads as TGTGCCAGCAGCTACGGACTAGCGGGGGAGGCCTGGCGAGAGACCCAGTACTTC. Encoded protein: CASSYGLAGEAWRETQYF.

This chain connects TRBV30 to TRBJ2-7; 10 nucleotides agree with TRBD2. Germline V gene sequence: CDR1 GTSNPN, CDR2 SVGIG (reference sequence). V lost 2 bases and J lost 7; bases outside the gene matches: 2. CDR3 length: 12 amino acids. The CDR3 DNA reads TGTGCCTGGAGTCATAGCGGGGGGGAGCAGTACTTC. Amino acid sequence: CAWSHSGGEQYF. The variable domain in full, completed from reference TRBV30 and TRBJ2-7, reads SQTIHQWPATLVQPVGSPLSLECTVEGTSNPNLYWYRQAAGRGLQLLFYSVGIGQISSEVPQNLSASRPQDRQFILSSKKLLLSDSGFYLCAWSHSGGEQYFGPGTRLTVT.

The chain links TRBV6-6 to TRBJ2-6, with D maybe TRBD2 (5 bases). CDR3 size: 16 residues. The germline gives CDR1 MNHNY, CDR2 SVGAGI (reference sequence). Trimming left V 3 bases short and J 1 base short, with 10 bases between. CDR3 nucleotides: TGTGCCAGCAGTTATTTCCCGGGGTCTGGGGCCAACGTCCTGACTTTC. It is translated as CASSYFPGSGANVLTF.

This chain joins TRBV5-8 and TRBJ1-1; 7 bases map to TRBD1. Trimming at V came to 3 bases and at J to 4 bases, leaving 6 bases not matched to a gene. This CDR3 has 14 residues. Germline V gene sequence: CDR1 SGHTS, CDR2 YDEGEE. CDR3 DNA: TGTGCCAGCAGCTCGTTGACAGGGATCACTGAAGCTTTCTTT. Protein: CASSSLTGITEAFF.

The genes are TRBV9 and TRBJ2-7; TRBD2 agrees at 9 bases. The germline V gene has CDR1 SGDLS and CDR2 YYNGEE. The CDR3 spans 15 residues. J was trimmed by 5 bases and V by 0 bases; bases with no gene match: 6. In nucleotides, the CDR3 is TGTGCCAGCAGCGTAGATGCGGGAGGGCTCCACGAGCAGTACTTC. Its translation is CASSVDAGGLHEQYF.

This clone was seen only once. The chain has TRBV11-2 and TRBJ2-5; D remains unclear. The CDR3 contains 14 residues. Germline lookup yields CDR1 SGHAT and CDR2 FQNNGV. V dropped 1 base and J dropped 2 bases, with 8 bases sitting between them. The CDR3 loop reads CASSLALAQETQYF. The CDR3 DNA is TGTGCCAGCAGCTTAGCCCTGGCACAAGAGACCCAGTACTTC.

J is TRBJ1-1 and V is TRBV2, with D uncertain. The CDR3 consists of 13 residues. The V end was cut by 8 bases, the J end by 11 bases, with 21 bases between. Germline values: CDR1 SNHLY, CDR2 FYNNEI. The CDR3 sequence is CASGTTRGQDAFF. In DNA form, the CDR3 reads TGTGCCAGCGGAACGACGCGGGGTCAGGACGCTTTCTTT.

In this sample, this clone turned up once. In nucleotides, the CDR3 is TGTGCCAGCAGCTTACTTAATGTCTACGAGCAGTACTTC. Protein sequence: CASSLLNVYEQYF. V gene TRBV11-2 combines with J gene TRBJ2-7, with D unresolved. The CDR3 totals 13 residues. Germline CDR1 SGHAT, CDR2 FQNNGV. V gave up 2 bases and J gave up 3 bases, with 8 bases separating them.